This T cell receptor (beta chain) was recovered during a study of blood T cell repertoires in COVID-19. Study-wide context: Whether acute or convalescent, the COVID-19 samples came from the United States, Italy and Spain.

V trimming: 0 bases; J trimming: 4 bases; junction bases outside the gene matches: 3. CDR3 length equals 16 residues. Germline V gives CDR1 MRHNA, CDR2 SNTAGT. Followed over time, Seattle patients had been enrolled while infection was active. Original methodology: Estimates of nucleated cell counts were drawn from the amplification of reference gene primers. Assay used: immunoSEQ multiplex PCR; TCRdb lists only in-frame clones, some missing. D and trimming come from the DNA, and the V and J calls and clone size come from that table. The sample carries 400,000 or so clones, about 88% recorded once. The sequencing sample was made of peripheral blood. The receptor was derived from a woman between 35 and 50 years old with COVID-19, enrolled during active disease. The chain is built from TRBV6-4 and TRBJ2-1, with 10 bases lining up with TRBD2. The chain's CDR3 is CASSDSATSGYNEQFF. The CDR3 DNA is TGTGCCAGCAGTGACTCAGCGACTAGCGGGTACAATGAGCAGTTCTTC.